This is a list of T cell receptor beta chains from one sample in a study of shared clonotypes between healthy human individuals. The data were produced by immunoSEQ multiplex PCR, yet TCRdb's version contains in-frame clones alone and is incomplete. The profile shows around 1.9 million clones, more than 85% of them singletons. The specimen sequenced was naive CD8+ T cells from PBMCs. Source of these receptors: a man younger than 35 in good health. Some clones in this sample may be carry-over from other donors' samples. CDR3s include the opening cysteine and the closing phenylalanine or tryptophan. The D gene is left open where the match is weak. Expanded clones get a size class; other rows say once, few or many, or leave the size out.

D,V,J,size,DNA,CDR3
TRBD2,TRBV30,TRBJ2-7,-,TGTGCCTGTAGGGGACTAGCTGCCGAGCAGTACTTC,CACRGLAAEQYF
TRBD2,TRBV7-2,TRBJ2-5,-,TGTGCCAGCAGCCCTCCTGGGGGACTAGCGAGAGAGGAGACCCAGTACTTC,CASSPPGGLAREETQYF
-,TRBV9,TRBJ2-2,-,TGTGCCAGCAGCGCCCAGGGTACGAACACCGGGGAGCTGTTTTTT,CASSAQGTNTGELFF
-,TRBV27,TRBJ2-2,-,TGTGCCAGCAGCCAAGCCACCATATCAGGCACGGCCGGGGAGCTGTTTTTT,CASSQATISGTAGELFF
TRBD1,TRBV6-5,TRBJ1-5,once,TGTGCCAGCAGTCCAACAGGGGAGACAAATCAGCCCCAGCATTTT,CASSPTGETNQPQHF
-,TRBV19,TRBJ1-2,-,TGTGCCAGTAGTTGGAGCGGAGAGGGCTACACCTTC,CASSWSGEGYTF
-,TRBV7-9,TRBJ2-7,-,TGTGCCAGCAGCTTTGGCAGGGCCTACGAGCAGTACTTC,CASSFGRAYEQYF
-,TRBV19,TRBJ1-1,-,TGTGCCAGTAGTATTAGGTCAGGGACTTCGGGGGAAGCTTTCTTT,CASSIRSGTSGEAFF
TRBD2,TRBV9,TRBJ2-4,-,TGTGCCAGCAGCGTACTAGCGGGAGGCGTAGCCAAAAACATTCAGTACTTC,CASSVLAGGVAKNIQYF
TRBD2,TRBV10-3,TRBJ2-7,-,TGTGCCATCAGTGAGATAGCGGGAGGGGGAGACGAGCAGTACTTC,CAISEIAGGGDEQYF
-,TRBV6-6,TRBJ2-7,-,TGTGCCGCCCGCCCGGCGGGACCCTCCTACGAGCAGTACTTC,CAARPAGPSYEQYF
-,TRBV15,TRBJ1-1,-,TGTGCCACCAGCGGGTCTGGTAGGGAAGCTTTCTTT,CATSGSGREAFF
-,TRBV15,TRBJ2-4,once,TGTGCCACCAGCAGACCTCTGGACGGGAAAAACATTCAGTACTTC,CATSRPLDGKNIQYF
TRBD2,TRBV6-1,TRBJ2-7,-,TGTGCCAGCAGTGAATCGTGGCTAGCGGGGTATTACGAGCAGTACTTC,CASSESWLAGYYEQYF
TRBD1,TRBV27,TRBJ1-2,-,TGTGCCAGCAGTCCAGGGGGCGCGTGGTATGGCTACACCTTC,CASSPGGAWYGYTF
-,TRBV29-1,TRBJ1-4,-,TGCAGCGTGCTGACACCCCGGCGAGAAAAACTGTTTTTT,CSVLTPRREKLFF
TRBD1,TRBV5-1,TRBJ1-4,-,TGCGCCAGCAGCTTTCGGACAGGAAATGAAAAACTGTTTTTT,CASSFRTGNEKLFF
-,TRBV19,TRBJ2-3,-,TGTGCCAGTAGACCCAGTTGGGGGCAGGGGACAGATACGCAGTATTTT,CASRPSWGQGTDTQYF
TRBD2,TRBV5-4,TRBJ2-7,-,TGTGCCAGCAGCCCTCGGGGGAGGGCCTACGAGCAGTACTTC,CASSPRGRAYEQYF
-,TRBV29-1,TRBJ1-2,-,TGCAGCGCCTTGGGGACGGACAACTATGGCTACACCTTC,CSALGTDNYGYTF
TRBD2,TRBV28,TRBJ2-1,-,TGTGCCAGCAGTTTTCCGGATAGCGGGAGTCGGGGGCGTGGCTATGAGCAGTTCTTC,CASSFPDSGSRGRGYEQFF
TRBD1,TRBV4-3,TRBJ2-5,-,TGCGCCAGCAGCCACGGGACAGCGAAGCAAGAGACCCAGTACTTC,CASSHGTAKQETQYF
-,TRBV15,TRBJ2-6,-,TGTGCCACCAGCAGTTCCGCTGGGGCCAACGTCCTGACTTTC,CATSSSAGANVLTF
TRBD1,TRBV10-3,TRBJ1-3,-,TGTGCCATGACCGCAGGGGGTACTGGAAACACCATATATTTT,CAMTAGGTGNTIYF
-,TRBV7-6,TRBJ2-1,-,TGTGCCAGCAGCTCACTAGTGAATGAGCAGTTCTTC,CASSSLVNEQFF
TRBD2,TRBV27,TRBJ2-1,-,TGTGCCAGCAGTTCTCCGACTAGCGGGGACAATGAGCAGTTCTTC,CASSSPTSGDNEQFF
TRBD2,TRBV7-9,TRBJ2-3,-,TGTGCCAGCAGCCTCCGGACTAGCGGAGAGACAGATACGCAGTATTTT,CASSLRTSGETDTQYF
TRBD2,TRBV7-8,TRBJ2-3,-,TGTGCCAGCAGCGCCCTAGCGGGACTTGTGACAGATACGCAGTATTTT,CASSALAGLVTDTQYF
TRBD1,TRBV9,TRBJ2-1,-,TGTGCCAGCGGAGCTGGGACAGGTTACAATGAGCAGTTCTTC,CASGAGTGYNEQFF
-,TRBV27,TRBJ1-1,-,TGTGCCAGCAGTTTATCCCCGAACACTGAAGCTTTCTTT,CASSLSPNTEAFF
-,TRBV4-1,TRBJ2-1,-,TGCGCCAGCAGCCAACTTCCGGCACGGTACAATGAGCAGTTCTTC,CASSQLPARYNEQFF
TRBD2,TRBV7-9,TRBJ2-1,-,TGTGCGGGCGGGACTAGCGGGAATTACAATGAGCAGTTCTTC,CAGGTSGNYNEQFF
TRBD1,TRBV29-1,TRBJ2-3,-,TGCAGAGTAACCCCGGACAGGGGAGGAGATACGCAGTATTTT,CRVTPDRGGDTQYF
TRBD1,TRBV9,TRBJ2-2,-,TGTGCCAGCAGCGACCGGGACAGATCGAACACCGGGGAGCTGTTTTTT,CASSDRDRSNTGELFF
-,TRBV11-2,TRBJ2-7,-,TGTGCCAGCAGCTTACTGGTTGTAAGCGAGCAGTACTTC,CASSLLVVSEQYF
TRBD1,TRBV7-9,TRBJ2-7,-,TGTGCCAGCAGCTCTCGGGACAGGGGCCCTACCTACGAGCAGTACTTC,CASSSRDRGPTYEQYF
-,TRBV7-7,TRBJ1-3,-,TGTGCCAGCAGCTTATCTACTGCGAGCACCATATATTTT,CASSLSTASTIYF
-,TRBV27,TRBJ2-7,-,TGTGCCAGCAGCCTCAGGGCCCCGGGCTACGAGCAGTACTTC,CASSLRAPGYEQYF
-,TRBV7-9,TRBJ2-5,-,TGTGCCAGCAGCCCATACACCGGTGGGGCCCAAGAGACCCAGTACTTC,CASSPYTGGAQETQYF
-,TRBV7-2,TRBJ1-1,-,TGTGCCAGCAGCTTGACGGGGATCAAGGCTGAAGCTTTCTTT,CASSLTGIKAEAFF
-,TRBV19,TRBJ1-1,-,TGTGCCAGTAGTATCTACGAAGAAGCTTTCTTT,CASSIYEEAFF
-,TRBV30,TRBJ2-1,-,TGTGCCTGGTGCTATGGAGGGGATGAGCAGTTCTTC,CAWCYGGDEQFF
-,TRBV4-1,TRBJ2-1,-,TGCGCCAGCAGCCCCGGACCCTACGGAGATGAGCAGTTCTTC,CASSPGPYGDEQFF
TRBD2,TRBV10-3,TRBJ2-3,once,TGTGCCATCAGTGATGGACTAGCGGGAGTGGGGGATACGCAGTATTTT,CAISDGLAGVGDTQYF
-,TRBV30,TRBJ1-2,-,TGTGCCTGGAGTCCCCCGGGGGGGAATGGCTACACCTTC,CAWSPPGGNGYTF
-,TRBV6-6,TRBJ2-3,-,TGTGCCAGCAGTTACTCGAGCGAGGGGACCACAGATACGCAGTATTTT,CASSYSSEGTTDTQYF
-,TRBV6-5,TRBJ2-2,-,TGTGCCAGCACCATGTACAGGGTACCCGGGGAGCTGTTTTTT,CASTMYRVPGELFF
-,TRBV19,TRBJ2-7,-,TGTGCCAGTAGTGTGAGCGGAAGTCCTCTCGAGCAGTACTTC,CASSVSGSPLEQYF
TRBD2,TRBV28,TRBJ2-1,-,TGTGCCAGCAGTTTATTAAGCGCCATGGGTGAGCGGGAGTACAATGAGCAGTTCTTC,CASSLLSAMGEREYNEQFF
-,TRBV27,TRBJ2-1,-,TGTGCCAACCAGGATGAGCAGTTCTTC,CANQDEQFF
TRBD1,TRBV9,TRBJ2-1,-,TGTGCCAGCAGCACCCGACAGGGTGGCTACAATGAGCAGTTCTTC,CASSTRQGGYNEQFF
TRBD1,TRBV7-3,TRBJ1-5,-,TGTGCCAGCAGCTCGGGACAGGACAATCAGCCCCAGCATTTT,CASSSGQDNQPQHF